The 21 T cell receptor beta chains given below trace back to one sample, sequenced in a study of blood T cells in healthy people across ages. A second PCR of about 6 to 12 cycles used a sample-barcoded 5' primer and a J-beta primer mix. TCRdb analysed the 5' RACE reads with MiXCR anew, one entry per CDR3 protein. The repertoire holds about 1,400,000 distinct CDR3 sequences, with 59% as singletons. Sequencing was done on a sample of blood. The receptors originated from a young man in good health.

V and J are TRBV7-9 and TRBJ2-1, with TRBD2 matching 7 bases. V was clipped by 6 bases and J by 3 bases; unmatched bases: 8. This CDR3 contains 15 residues. Germline values: CDR1 SEHNR, CDR2 FQNEAQ (reference sequence). The CDR3 sequence is CASRPAGILYNEQFF. CDR3 DNA sequence: TGTGCCAGCAGGCCAGCGGGAATACTCTACAATGAGCAGTTCTTC.

The rearrangement uses TRBV20-1 and TRBJ2-1; 9 nucleotides align to TRBD2. CDR1 and CDR2 (germline): DFQATT, SNEGSKA (reference sequence). The V and J ends lost 1 base and 6 bases, in that order; junction bases with no gene match: 7. The CDR3 extends over 15 amino acids. CDR3 in DNA: TGCAGTGCTAGAGGACCGCCTAGCGGGACCAATGAGCAGTTCTTC. It encodes CSARGPPSGTNEQFF.

The chain links TRBV6-6 to TRBJ2-3, with D unresolved. CDR3 length equals 13 residues. Germline V lookup: CDR1 MNHNY, CDR2 SVGAGI (reference sequence). Deletions cut 2 bases from V and 2 bases from J, with 5 bases between. CDR3 bases: TGTGCCAGCAGTTACACATACACAGATACGCAGTATTTT. Protein product: CASSYTYTDTQYF.

The V and J genes are TRBV4-3 and TRBJ2-1; 8 nucleotides line up with TRBD2. Germline V gene lookup returns CDR1 LGHNA and CDR2 YSLEER. The J segment lost 8 bases and the V segment lost 0 bases, leaving 3 bases of the junction unmatched. This CDR3 contains 14 residues. The CDR3 here is CASSQDLAGYEQFF. CDR3 nucleotide sequence: TGCGCCAGCAGCCAAGACCTAGCGGGCTATGAGCAGTTCTTC.

The gene calls are TRBV20-1 and TRBJ2-5, with D tentatively TRBD1 (7 bases). With the DNA end fitting TRBJ2-7 better, the J assignment may be wrong. Germline V gene lookup returns CDR1 DFQATT and CDR2 SNEGSKA (reference sequence). The CDR3 sequence is 14 residues long. CDR3 sequence reads: CSARDPGGKNEQYF. CDR3 nucleotides: TGCAGTGCTAGAGACCCAGGGGGGAAGAACGAGCAGTACTTC.

The gene calls are TRBV3-1 and TRBJ1-3; D unclear. Per germline, CDR1 LGHDT and CDR2 YNNKEL (reference sequence). Trimming took 0 bases from V and 0 from J, leaving 18 bases between them. The CDR3 consists of 19 residues. CDR3 DNA sequence: TGTGCCAGCAGCCAAGATATGGTCGAGTGGGGAGACTCTGGAAACACCATATATTTT. Its protein is CASSQDMVEWGDSGNTIYF.

The CDR3 region is CAISDQDRTIDTQYF. The CDR3 DNA reads as TGTGCCATCAGTGATCAGGACAGGACCATAGATACGCAGTATTTT. The chain has TRBV10-3 and TRBJ2-3; 7 bases are shared with TRBD1. This CDR3 comprises 15 residues. Germline-derived CDR1 and CDR2 are ENHRY and SYGVKD. V lost 3 bases and J lost 5; bases outside the gene matches: 8.

The V gene is TRBV27, the J gene TRBJ2-7, with a tentative D call TRBD1 (6 bases). Trimming pared 0 bases from V and 2 bases from J, leaving 11 bases between. Germline lookup yields CDR1 MNHEY and CDR2 SMNVEV (reference sequence). The CDR3 consists of 15 residues. CDR3 in amino acids: CASSLSSGTTYEQYF. In DNA form, the CDR3 reads TGTGCCAGCAGTTTATCTTCCGGGACAACCTACGAGCAGTACTTC.

The V and J genes are TRBV5-6 and TRBJ2-4; 8 bases are shared with TRBD1. The J call could be wrong; TRBJ2-7 is a better fit for the DNA end. The V gene's germline CDR1 is SGHDT and CDR2 YYEEEE. The CDR3 covers 14 residues. The CDR3 region is CASSTDRVDYEQYF. For the CDR3, the DNA is TGTGCCAGCAGCACGGACAGGGTGGACTACGAGCAGTACTTC.

The J gene is TRBJ2-1, the V gene TRBV15; TRBD1 is a possible D gene (5 bases). Germline CDR1 and CDR2: LNHNV and YYDKDF (reference sequence). This CDR3 comprises 16 residues. V was clipped by 1 base and J by 4 bases, with 14 bases between them. The chain's CDR3 is CATSRGWQGRYNEQFF. In nucleotides, the CDR3 is TGTGCCACCAGCAGAGGTTGGCAGGGTAGGTACAATGAGCAGTTCTTC.

This clonotype was detected a few times. V gene TRBV6-6 combines with J gene TRBJ2-3; no reliable D call. CDR1 is MNHNY and CDR2 is SVGAGI in the germline V gene (reference sequence). The CDR3 is made up of 13 amino acids. Trimming took off 5 bases at V and 3 bases at J, with 9 bases between the two ends. CDR3 bases: TGTGCCAGCAGTGACGGGTTGACAGATACGCAGTATTTT. It is translated as CASSDGLTDTQYF.

This clonotype has a handful of counts. The rearrangement links TRBV15 to TRBJ2-5; D is undetermined. CDR1 is LNHNV and CDR2 is YYDKDF in the germline V gene (reference sequence). Trimming took off 0 bases at V and 11 bases at J, with 16 bases between the two ends. The CDR3 totals 14 residues. The CDR3 DNA follows: TGTGCCACCAGCAGAGATCCCGTCCGCTCTGAGCAGTACTTC. Residues: CATSRDPVRSEQYF. The whole variable domain, filled in from reference TRBV15 and TRBJ2-5, reads DAMVIQNPRYQVTQFGKPVTLSCSQTLNHNVMYWYQQKSSQAPKLLFHYYDKDFNNEADTPDNFQSRRPNTSFCFLDIRSPGLGDTAMYLCATSRDPVRSEQYFGPGTRLLVL.

The rearrangement uses TRBV4-1 and TRBJ2-7; no clear D. The germline V gene has CDR1 MGHRA and CDR2 YSYEKL. Deletions cut 0 bases from V and 2 bases from J, with 14 bases between. The length of the CDR3 is 16 residues. The CDR3 nucleotides are TGCGCCAGCAGCCAAGAAATAGCAAGTCCCACCTACGAGCAGTACTTC. Translation gives CASSQEIASPTYEQYF.

The chain links TRBV2 to TRBJ2-1, with 9 nucleotides matching TRBD2. Germline trimming cut 9 bases from V and 4 bases from J; bases unmatched to any gene: 7. The CDR3 totals 14 residues. Germline V lookup: CDR1 SNHLY, CDR2 FYNNEI. The CDR3 spells CASVTSGTYNEQFF. DNA for the CDR3: TGTGCCAGTGTGACTAGCGGAACTTACAATGAGCAGTTCTTC.

This sequence joins TRBV7-6 and TRBJ2-5; D possibly corresponds to TRBD2 (5 bases). CDR1 and CDR2 (germline): SGHVS, FNYEAQ. The V gene lost 2 bases and the J gene lost 4 bases, with 14 bases spanning the gap. The CDR3 contains 15 residues. The CDR3 bases are TGTGCCAGCAGCTTATTTGTGGAGGATGGAGAGACCCAGTACTTC. Its protein is CASSLFVEDGETQYF.

The chain recombines TRBV4-3 with TRBJ2-1, with D possibly TRBD1 on 5 matching bases. The CDR3 is 15 residues long. Trimming took off 0 bases at V and 4 bases at J, with 10 bases between the two ends. Germline lookup yields CDR1 LGHNA and CDR2 YSLEER. Here the CDR3 DNA reads TGCGCCAGCAGCCAAGAAAATGACAGATACAATGAGCAGTTCTTC. The encoded protein is CASSQENDRYNEQFF.

The chain carries TRBV20-1 and TRBJ2-3; TRBD2 agrees at 12 bases. Germline values: CDR1 DFQATT, CDR2 SNEGSKA (reference sequence). V lost 6 bases to trimming and J lost 5 bases; unmatched junction nucleotides: 12. The CDR3 length is 16 residues. CDR3 DNA sequence: TGCAGTGCCCTCCGGACTAGCGGGATAAGGGGAGATACGCAGTATTTT. It codes for CSALRTSGIRGDTQYF.

The genes are TRBV5-1 and TRBJ2-7; D perhaps matches TRBD1 (6 bases). The J call may be in error: the DNA end matches TRBJ2-5 better. The CDR3 covers 16 residues. CDR1 is SGHRS and CDR2 is YFSETQ in the germline V gene. CDR3 coding DNA: TGCGCCAGCAGTATCATCGCGGACAGAAGATCAGAGACCCAGTACTTC. Its translation: CASSIIADRRSETQYF.

There are a few counts of this clonotype. The chain combines TRBV4-1 with TRBJ1-2; tentatively, D is TRBD1 (5 bases). Germline V gene data show CDR1 as MGHRA and CDR2 as YSYEKL. V lost 0 bases, J lost 8 bases, and 19 bases lay in between. The CDR3 spans 16 residues. The CDR3 spells CASSQESGTGVRGYTF. As DNA, the CDR3 is TGCGCCAGCAGCCAAGAGTCGGGGACGGGTGTCCGCGGCTACACCTTC.

V and J are TRBV2 and TRBJ1-1, with D possibly TRBD1 on 5 matching bases. The germline V gene encodes CDR1 SNHLY and CDR2 FYNNEI. V was clipped by 3 bases and J by 7 bases, with 9 bases between them. CDR3 length equals 12 residues. This CDR3 is CASSETTDEAFF. CDR3 coding DNA: TGTGCCAGCAGTGAGACGACAGATGAAGCTTTCTTT. Supplemented by reference TRBV2 and TRBJ1-1, the full variable domain reads EPEVTQTPSHQVTQMGQEVILRCVPISNHLYFYWYRQILGQKVEFLVSFYNNEISEKSEIFDDQFSVERPDGSNFTLKIRSTKLEDSAMYFCASSETTDEAFFGQGTRLTVV.

The sample holds a few counts of this clonotype. This chain joins TRBV15 and TRBJ2-1, with TRBD2 matching over 7 bases. The CDR3 covers 16 residues. J was trimmed by 6 bases and V by 0 bases; bases with no gene match: 8. CDR1 is LNHNV, CDR2 YYDKDF, per germline (reference sequence). The CDR3 DNA follows: TGTGCCACCAGCAGAGATGATATCGGGAGGTTCAATGAGCAGTTCTTC. Encoded protein: CATSRDDIGRFNEQFF.